A single sample gave rise to the 8 T cell receptor beta chains below, sequenced in a study of blood T cells in healthy people across ages. The second PCR ran roughly 7 to 12 cycles with a sample-barcoded 5' primer and J-beta primers. TCRdb processed the 5' RACE reads anew with MiXCR; each CDR3 protein has one entry. Seen here are about 930,000 distinct CDR3 sequences, 25% to 30% observed once, and the top ten hold roughly 10%. The same sample was also studied in work on T cells of mothers and their children.

Material for sequencing was blood. These receptors were collected from a woman between 40 and 55 years old in good health.

This clonotype was detected many times. The chain combines TRBV7-9 with TRBJ2-5; D is undetermined. CDR3 length: 14 residues. Deletions cut 2 bases from V and 5 bases from J, with 12 bases between. Germline-derived CDR1 and CDR2 are SEHNR and FQNEAQ (reference sequence). The CDR3, as DNA: TGTGCCAGCAGCTTATTAACTCCTCAGGAGACCCAGTACTTC. It specifies CASSLLTPQETQYF. Full variable domain (remainder filled in from reference TRBV7-9 and TRBJ2-5): DTGVSQNPRHKITKRGQNVTFRCDPISEHNRLYWYRQTLGQGPEFLTYFQNEAQLEKSRLLSDRFSAERPKGSFSTLEIQRTEQGDSAMYLCASSLLTPQETQYFGPGTRLLVL.

This clonotype showed up just a few times. This chain joins TRBV5-1 and TRBJ1-2, with 8 nucleotides matching TRBD1. This CDR3 has 14 residues. Germline values: CDR1 SGHRS, CDR2 YFSETQ. J gave up 6 bases and V 0 bases, and 4 bases lay outside the gene matches. CDR3 nucleotides: TGCGCCAGCAGCTTGGAACAGGGGGTCGATGGCTACACCTTC. Protein: CASSLEQGVDGYTF. Combining the CDR3 with reference TRBV5-1 and TRBJ1-2 gives the whole variable domain KAGVTQTPRYLIKTRGQQVTLSCSPISGHRSVSWYQQTPGQGLQFLFEYFSETQRNKGNFPGRFSGRQFSNSRSEMNVSTLELGDSALYLCASSLEQGVDGYTFGSGTRLTVV.

The CDR3 bases are TGTGCCAGCAGCCGGTACAGGGGGGACGAGCAGTACTTC. Translating it yields CASSRYRGDEQYF. The chain has TRBV27 and TRBJ2-5, with TRBD1 identical over 8 bases. The end of the DNA is better explained by TRBJ2-7, so the J call may be wrong. The CDR3 is 13 amino acids. Germline values: CDR1 MNHEY, CDR2 SMNVEV (reference sequence).

A word on this clonotype: A read error may produce the germline difference seen at one junction end. This CDR3 is CASSPQFFTEAFF. The CDR3 region has the DNA TGTGCCAGCAGCCCGCAGTTTTTCACTGAGGCTTTCTTT. The V gene is TRBV7-2, the J gene TRBJ1-1, with unresolved D. Germline V lookup: CDR1 SGHTA, CDR2 FQGNSA. The CDR3 has 13 residues.

With regard to this clonotype: A much larger clone lies one base from this, so it may be a read error. J is TRBJ2-7 and V is TRBV20-1; possible D gene TRBD2, 5 bases. From germline, CDR1 is DFQATT and CDR2 SNEGSKA (reference sequence). The CDR3 runs to 15 residues. The CDR3 sequence is CSTRDLTPVSYEQYF. CDR3 nucleotide sequence: TGCAGTACTAGAGATCTGACACCCGTTAGCTACGAGCAGTACTTC.

This clonotype was seen more than once but under ten times. This may be a read error, as it is one base from a much larger clone. The chain is built from TRBV29-1 and TRBJ2-5; D remains unclear. The germline V and J ends were trimmed by 0 bases and 6 bases, with 11 bases remaining between them. The V gene's germline CDR1 is SQVTM and CDR2 ANQGSEA. The CDR3 has 13 residues. CDR3 protein: CSVEDVWGKTQYF. The CDR3 DNA reads TGCAGCGTTGAAGATGTCTGGGGTAAGACCCAGTACTTC. The whole variable domain, remainder taken from reference TRBV29-1 and TRBJ2-5, is SAVISQKPSRDICQRGTSLTIQCQVDSQVTMMFWYRQQPGQSLTLIATANQGSEATYESGFVIDKFPISRPNLTFSTLTVSNMSPEDSSIYLCSVEDVWGKTQYFGPGTRLLVL.

Of note for this clonotype: This may arise from a read error, as a much more abundant clone is one base away. The chain carries TRBV6-2 or TRBV6-3 and TRBJ2-7; perhaps TRBD2 as D (6 bases). Germline assignment: CDR1 MNHEY and CDR2 SVGEGT. The length of the CDR3 is 13 residues. V lost 6 bases to trimming and J lost 4 bases, with 13 bases between them. CDR3 bases: TGTGCCAGCAGCCATGGACGGGAGTACGAGCAGTACTTC. Protein: CASSHGREYEQYF.

The rearrangement joins TRBV6-6 to TRBJ2-5; TRBD2 agrees at 11 bases. This CDR3 has 15 amino acids. V was clipped by 6 bases and J by 3 bases; unmatched bases: 6. Germline loops: CDR1 MNHNY, CDR2 SVGAGI (reference sequence). The CDR3 spells CASSRVGLAEETQYF. CDR3 in DNA: TGTGCCAGCAGCCGAGTGGGACTAGCGGAAGAGACCCAGTACTTC.